The TCR beta chain under discussion was sequenced for a study of shared clonotypes between healthy human individuals. TCRdb keeps only in-frame clones here, not all; method: immunoSEQ multiplex PCR. The repertoire holds about 2.2 million clones, with 93% as singletons. Germline V gives CDR1 SGDLS, CDR2 YYNGEE. This CDR3 is 15 amino acids long. With 3 bases removed from V and 3 bases from J, the gap between germline ends came to 15 bases. Terminally differentiated effector memory CD45RA+ cells were left out of the naive CD8 fraction, which was CD45RO-negative and positively selected for CCR7. V and J are TRBV9 and TRBJ1-2; D might be TRBD1 (6 bases). This clonotype was obtained from a man between 18 and 29 years old in good health. Some clones in this sample may be carry-over from other donors' samples. Specimen: naive CD8+ T cells from PBMCs. As DNA, the CDR3 is TGTGCCAGCAGCGCCAGCCGGACAGAGTACTATGGCTACACCTTC. Translation: CASSASRTEYYGYTF.